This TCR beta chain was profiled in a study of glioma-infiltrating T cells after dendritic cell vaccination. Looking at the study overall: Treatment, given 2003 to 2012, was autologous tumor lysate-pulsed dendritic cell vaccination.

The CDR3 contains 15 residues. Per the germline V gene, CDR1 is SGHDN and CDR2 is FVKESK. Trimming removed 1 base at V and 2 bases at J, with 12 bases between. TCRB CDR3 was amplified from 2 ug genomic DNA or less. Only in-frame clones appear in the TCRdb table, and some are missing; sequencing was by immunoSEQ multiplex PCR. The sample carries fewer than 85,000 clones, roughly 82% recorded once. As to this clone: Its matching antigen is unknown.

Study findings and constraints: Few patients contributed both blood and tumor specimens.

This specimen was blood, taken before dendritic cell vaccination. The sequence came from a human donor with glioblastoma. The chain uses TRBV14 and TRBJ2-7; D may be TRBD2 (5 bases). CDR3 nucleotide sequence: TGTGCCAGCAGCCAAGGTATCGCGGGCGCCTACGAGCAGTACTTC. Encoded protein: CASSQGIAGAYEQYF.